This T cell receptor beta chain was found in a study of graft-versus-host responses after intestinal transplantation. Study overall: Multivisceral, liver-intestinal, or isolated intestinal transplants were performed in recipients. For two to four years after anti-thymocyte globulin induction, all recipients took tacrolimus and steroids. Study-wide findings and caveats: GvH clones turned up in recipient marrow; some had shown up first in ileum or blood. Early declines in HvG clones that occurred post-transplant were associated with peak circulating GvH clone levels.

Germline V gives CDR1 MGHRA, CDR2 YSYEKL. V lost 0 bases and J 4 bases, leaving 12 bases between the germline ends. This CDR3 has 15 amino acids. Assay used: immunoSEQ multiplex PCR; TCRdb lists only in-frame clones, some missing. This table has about 85,000 clones, roughly 87% appearing once. As concerns this clone: Antigen specificity is unknown.

The TCR was taken from a human donor who received an intestinal transplant. J is TRBJ1-1 and V is TRBV4-1, with D possibly being TRBD1 (5 bases). Material: unstimulated CD8+ T cells sorted from spleen or lymph node cells, obtained before intestinal transplant. The CDR3 sequence: CASSQDEGLGTEAFF. The DNA of the CDR3 is TGCGCCAGCAGCCAAGATGAGGGACTGGGCACTGAAGCTTTCTTT.